This T cell receptor (beta chain) was profiled in a study of long-term antiretroviral therapy in people with HIV. Study-wide points: Controls had broader CDR3 length ranges than HIV repertoires did. Upon ART, diversity increased but remained lower than transplant donor controls.

Of note for this clone: Its antigen is currently unknown.

The V end lost 0 bases, the J end lost 2 bases, and 16 bases lay between the germline ends. Germline CDR1 and CDR2: LGHNA and YNFKEQ. This CDR3 has 17 residues. Investigators performed immunoSEQ version v3.0 at survey level. This table comes from immunoSEQ multiplex PCR, and its TCRdb copy is limited to in-frame clones, with some not included. This sample has 35,000 or so clones, with around 94% found just once. The United States was where all participants with HIV were treated. DNA was extracted from roughly 1-10 million thawed cryopreserved PBMC. Here the sequenced sample was unsorted PBMCs, taken 4.1 years after starting antiretroviral therapy. V is TRBV4-2 and J is TRBJ1-2, with a weak D call TRBD1 (5 bases). This clonotype originated in a woman aged 45-65 years with HIV. CDR3 DNA sequence: TGTGCCAGCAGCCAAGAGTACGCGCAAAGGGGAAACTATGGCTACACCTTC. Protein product: CASSQEYAQRGNYGYTF.